These 18 T cell receptor beta chains share one sample of origin, sequenced in a study of technical replicates of blood from several donors. The repertoire was sequenced with immunoSEQ multiplex PCR; TCRdb's copy has only in-frame clones and lacks some. The sample yields under 85,000 clones, less than 98% seen once. The sequenced sample consisted of T cells isolated from PBMCs. These receptors originate from a human donor in good health.

The rearrangement uses TRBV2 and TRBJ2-1; 8 bases map to TRBD2. Germline CDR1 SNHLY, CDR2 FYNNEI. The CDR3 has 16 amino acids. V shed 2 bases, J shed 9 bases, and the junction held 12 bases outside the gene matches. The CDR3 here is CASSERREDWGGEQFF. For the CDR3, the DNA is TGTGCCAGCAGTGAAAGGCGGGAGGATTGGGGGGGTGAGCAGTTCTTC.

In its sample, this clone was seen once. The chain employs TRBV4-1 and TRBJ2-7; 7 bases agree with TRBD2. V shed 1 base and J 5 bases; nucleotides not matched to a gene: 8. Germline V gene data show CDR1 as MGHRA and CDR2 as YSYEKL. The CDR3 is 15 residues long. CDR3 nucleotides: TGCGCCAGCAGCCAAGGGAAGGGACTACCTGACGAGCAGTACTTC. Amino acid sequence: CASSQGKGLPDEQYF.

The V call is TRBV11-2, the J call TRBJ1-2; 7 nucleotides agree with TRBD1. Germline CDR1 is SGHAT and CDR2 is FQNNGV. The CDR3 extends over 13 amino acids. Trimming cost V 5 bases and J 8 bases; bases outside gene matches: 8. The CDR3 loop reads CASSLQGWEGYTF. CDR3 in DNA: TGTGCCAGCAGCCTACAGGGGTGGGAAGGCTACACCTTC.

The rearrangement joins TRBV11-3 to TRBJ2-1; the D is unclear. Trimming took 0 bases from V and 5 from J, leaving 8 bases between them. Looked up from germline, CDR1 is SGHNT and CDR2 is YENEEA. CDR3 size: 14 residues. CDR3 coding DNA: TGTGCCAGCAGCTTAGATCTACGTAACAATGAGCAGTTCTTC. Its protein is CASSLDLRNNEQFF.

The genes are TRBV9 and TRBJ2-7, with 7 bases matching TRBD2. This CDR3 spans 18 amino acids. CDR1 is SGDLS, CDR2 YYNGEE, per germline. V shed 0 bases, J shed 6 bases, and the junction held 18 bases outside the gene matches. CDR3 DNA: TGTGCCAGCAGCGTAGGATCCGGGGGAGCGGGGAAAGCGGCCGAGCAGTACTTC. Residues: CASSVGSGGAGKAAEQYF.

The rearrangement links TRBV29-1 to TRBJ2-1; 10 bases match TRBD1. The CDR3 runs 14 residues. V shed 8 bases, J shed 7 bases, and the junction held 11 bases outside the gene matches. Germline V gene lookup returns CDR1 SQVTM and CDR2 ANQGSEA. The CDR3 is CSLYGTGAINEQFF. The CDR3 region has the DNA TGCAGCTTATACGGGACAGGGGCAATTAATGAGCAGTTCTTC.

The V call is TRBV9, the J call TRBJ1-1; D uncertain. The CDR3 runs to 15 residues. The V and J ends lost 3 bases and 1 base respectively, with 13 bases between them. From germline, CDR1 is SGDLS and CDR2 YYNGEE. CDR3 loop: CASSARGNSNTEAFF. The CDR3 nucleotides are TGTGCCAGCAGCGCGCGAGGGAATTCGAACACTGAAGCTTTCTTT.

The V call is TRBV18, the J call TRBJ1-1; possible D gene TRBD1, 6 bases. The germline CDR1 and CDR2 sequences are KGHSH and LQKENI. The ends were cut back, 6 bases at V and 4 bases at J, with 12 bases in the middle. The CDR3 is 13 residues long. The CDR3 is CASSATGTTEAFF. The CDR3 DNA reads TGTGCCAGCTCCGCGACAGGAACCACTGAAGCTTTCTTT.

The V call is TRBV7-6, the J call TRBJ2-7, with 8 bases lining up with TRBD2. Germline-derived CDR1 and CDR2 are SGHVS and FNYEAQ. The CDR3 has 16 amino acids. V dropped 0 bases and J dropped 2; count of bases not matched to a gene: 6. The DNA of the CDR3 is TGTGCCAGCAGCTTAGCAATTAGCGGGGCCCCCTACGAGCAGTACTTC. It yields the protein CASSLAISGAPYEQYF. The full variable domain, with the rest looked up from reference TRBV7-6 and TRBJ2-7, is GAGVSQSPRYKVTKRGQDVALRCDPISGHVSLYWYRQALGQGPEFLTYFNYEAQQDKSGLPNDRFSAERPEGSISTLTIQRTEQRDSAMYRCASSLAISGAPYEQYFGPGTRLTVT.

The chain uses TRBV4-1 and TRBJ2-3; TRBD2 matches at 8 bases. The V gene end was trimmed by 3 bases and the J gene end by 0 bases; junction bases not matched to a gene: 5. The CDR3 extends over 16 amino acids. Germline V gene lookup returns CDR1 MGHRA and CDR2 YSYEKL. CDR3 nucleotides: TGCGCCAGCAGCCAGTCGGCGGGGGGAAGCACAGATACGCAGTATTTT. Protein product: CASSQSAGGSTDTQYF.

This chain uses TRBV13 with TRBJ2-7, with 8 bases identical to TRBD2. The V gene's germline CDR1 is PRHDT and CDR2 FYEKMQ (reference sequence). This CDR3 comprises 15 residues. Losses at the gene ends were 5 bases for V and 3 bases for J; bases not matched to a gene: 9. The CDR3 nucleotides are TGTGCCAGCAGCGAAATCGGGGGGGCGAGCTACGAGCAGTACTTC. This translates into CASSEIGGASYEQYF. The full variable domain, its missing parts supplied by reference TRBV13 and TRBJ2-7, is AAGVIQSPRHLIKEKRETATLKCYPIPRHDTVYWYQQGPGQDPQFLISFYEKMQSDKGSIPDRFSAQQFSDYHSELNMSSLELGDSALYFCASSEIGGASYEQYFGPGTRLTVT.

The chain uses TRBV7-8 and TRBJ1-5; D unclear. This CDR3 has 15 residues. Germline CDR1 SGHVS, CDR2 FQNEAQ. V dropped 2 bases and J dropped 0 bases, with 8 bases sitting between them. CDR3 DNA sequence: TGTGCCAGCAGCTTAAACGCGGGTAGCAATCAGCCCCAGCATTTT. This translates into CASSLNAGSNQPQHF.

This chain joins TRBV5-1 and TRBJ2-7; 8 nucleotides align to TRBD1. The germline V gene has CDR1 SGHRS and CDR2 YFSETQ. V shed 4 bases and J 6 bases; nucleotides not matched to a gene: 9. This CDR3 comprises 14 residues. The CDR3 DNA reads as TGCGCCAGCAGCGCCCGGGACAGGCTTGGCGAGCAGTACTTC. Its protein product is CASSARDRLGEQYF.

This chain joins TRBV7-9 and TRBJ2-2; D remains ambiguous. Trimming shortened V by 6 bases and J by 7 bases, and 18 bases separated the two germline ends. The CDR3 has 15 amino acids. Germline CDR1 SEHNR, CDR2 FQNEAQ (reference sequence). The chain's CDR3 is CASRIEVAAHGELFF. In DNA, the CDR3 is TGTGCCAGCAGGATAGAGGTGGCTGCGCACGGGGAGCTGTTTTTT.

The chain joins TRBV6-1 to TRBJ2-3, with D possibly being TRBD1 (5 bases). The CDR3 loop spans 17 amino acids. CDR1 and CDR2 (germline): MNHNS, SASEGT. Deletions cut 2 bases from V and 0 bases from J, with 15 bases between. The CDR3 DNA reads TGTGCCAGCAGTGAAAGAGTGAGACAGACCAGCACAGATACGCAGTATTTT. Translated: CASSERVRQTSTDTQYF.

The rearrangement uses TRBV28 and TRBJ1-1; D unclear. The CDR3 spans 14 residues. The ends were cut back, 6 bases at V and 4 bases at J, with 15 bases in the middle. Germline CDR1 is MDHEN and CDR2 is SYDVKM. The CDR3 protein is CASSLGGRSTEAFF. CDR3 nucleotides: TGTGCCAGCAGCCTAGGTGGTAGGTCCACTGAAGCTTTCTTT.

The chain couples TRBV15 to TRBJ2-3; D is ambiguous. V was pared by 5 bases and J by 2 bases, with 5 bases between. The germline gives CDR1 LNHNV, CDR2 YYDKDF (reference sequence). CDR3 length: 12 amino acids. DNA for the CDR3: TGTGCCACCAGCCGTAACACAGATACGCAGTATTTT. Encoded protein: CATSRNTDTQYF.

The rearrangement joins TRBV5-5 to TRBJ2-7; 7 nucleotides line up with TRBD1. CDR3 length: 16 amino acids. J lost 2 bases, V lost 2 bases, and 10 bases had no gene match. Per germline, CDR1 SGHKS and CDR2 YYEKEE (reference sequence). The CDR3, as DNA: TGTGCCAGCAGCTTACAGGGGAATTTAGGTACCTACGAGCAGTACTTC. It yields the protein CASSLQGNLGTYEQYF.